The 16 T cell receptor beta chains in this list originate from one sample, sequenced in a study of a mutant IDH1 vaccine in newly diagnosed glioma. Time point defined: baseline, week 1 (first vaccination visit). As to treatment: pre-vaccination baseline after standard-of-care therapy. Method: immunoSEQ multiplex PCR; TCRdb's copy keeps in-frame clones and lacks some. The sample consists of roughly 46,000 clones, more than 80% of them appearing once. Sequencing used PBMCs, obtained from a glioma patient treated with radiotherapy, temozolomide or both. Every receptor here comes from a middle-aged man with glioma.

The CDR3 sequence: CASSEPGLMNTEAFF. CDR3 DNA: TGCGCCAGCAGTGAACCGGGACTGATGAACACTGAAGCTTTCTTT. The gene calls are TRBV10-1 and TRBJ1-1; tentatively, D is TRBD1 (5 bases). The V end lost 3 bases, the J end lost 0 bases, and 11 bases lay between the germline ends. Per the germline V gene, CDR1 is WNHNN and CDR2 is SYGVQD (reference sequence). This CDR3 comprises 15 residues.

This clone showed up just once. This sequence joins TRBV29-1 and TRBJ1-2; D ambiguous. Germline V lookup: CDR1 SQVTM, CDR2 ANQGSEA. CDR3 length equals 12 residues. V lost 2 bases to trimming and J lost 4 bases, with 8 bases between them. Written as DNA, the CDR3 is TGCAGCGTTGAACGGAGCCCCTATGGCTACACCTTC. This sequence encodes CSVERSPYGYTF. The full variable domain, completed using reference TRBV29-1 and TRBJ1-2, is SAVISQKPSRDICQRGTSLTIQCQVDSQVTMMFWYRQQPGQSLTLIATANQGSEATYESGFVIDKFPISRPNLTFSTLTVSNMSPEDSSIYLCSVERSPYGYTFGSGTRLTVV.

The rearrangement links TRBV15 to TRBJ2-2; 9 nucleotides match TRBD2. Unmatched junction bases numbered 12, after V lost 8 bases and J lost 2 bases. From germline, CDR1 is LNHNV and CDR2 YYDKDF (reference sequence). This CDR3 spans 17 amino acids. DNA of the CDR3: TGTGCCACCGCATCTTCTAGCGGGGCCGATAACACCGGGGAGCTGTTTTTT. Encoded protein: CATASSSGADNTGELFF.

The chain joins TRBV14 to TRBJ2-7; no clear D. This CDR3 has 13 amino acids. CDR1 is SGHDN and CDR2 is FVKESK in the germline V gene. V was trimmed by 5 bases and J by 0 bases, leaving 8 bases between them. The CDR3 coding sequence is TGTGCCAGCAGCAGACAACTCTCCTACGAGCAGTACTTC. It encodes CASSRQLSYEQYF.

The V gene is TRBV18, the J gene TRBJ2-1, with D possibly matching TRBD1 (6 bases). Trimming took 4 bases from V and 4 from J, leaving 14 bases between them. From germline, CDR1 is KGHSH and CDR2 LQKENI. The CDR3 totals 15 residues. CDR3 nucleotides: TGTGCCAGCTCACGATCGGGACACGAATACAATGAGCAGTTCTTC. Protein: CASSRSGHEYNEQFF. Drawing the rest from reference TRBV18 and TRBJ2-1, the complete variable domain is NAGVMQNPRHLVRRRGQEARLRCSPMKGHSHVYWYRQLPEEGLKFMVYLQKENIIDESGMPKERFSAEFPKEGPSILRIQQVVRGDSAAYFCASSRSGHEYNEQFFGPGTRLTVL.

On this clone itself: This specimen includes other DNA sequences encoding the same CDR3. The rearrangement links TRBV9 to TRBJ2-7; either TRBD1 or TRBD2 may supply D (5 bases each). There are 14 residues in the CDR3. Between the trimmed V and J ends, which lost 2 bases and 0 bases, there was a span of 9 bases. Germline V CDR1 and CDR2: SGDLS, YYNGEE. DNA for the CDR3: TGTGCCAGCAGCGTGGGGGTGGGCTCCTACGAGCAGTACTTC. Protein product: CASSVGVGSYEQYF.

In its sample, this clone was seen a few times. The chain recombines TRBV29-1 with TRBJ1-1, with no clear D. The CDR3 runs 12 residues. Per germline, CDR1 SQVTM and CDR2 ANQGSEA. V gave up 4 bases and J gave up 2 bases, with 8 bases separating them. The CDR3 spells CSVVMANTEAFF. The CDR3 coding sequence is TGCAGCGTTGTTATGGCCAACACTGAAGCTTTCTTT.

This clone was seen a few times. This chain connects TRBV5-1 to TRBJ1-1, with 7 bases lining up with TRBD1. Germline trimming cut 4 bases from V and 3 bases from J; bases unmatched to any gene: 6. The CDR3 sequence is 14 residues long. Germline V gene lookup returns CDR1 SGHRS and CDR2 YFSETQ. CDR3 protein: CASSPTGVDTEAFF. The CDR3 DNA is TGCGCCAGCAGCCCTACAGGGGTCGACACTGAAGCTTTCTTT.

The chain combines TRBV6-1 with TRBJ2-7; 8 nucleotides line up with TRBD1. J gave up 4 bases and V 8 bases, and 10 bases lay outside the gene matches. Germline values: CDR1 MNHNS, CDR2 SASEGT. This CDR3 is built from 14 residues. This chain's CDR3 is CASANQGARYEQYF. The CDR3 region has the DNA TGTGCCAGCGCTAACCAGGGGGCGCGATACGAGCAGTACTTC.

With respect to this clone: The identical CDR3 is also encoded by other nucleotide sequences in the sample. The genes are TRBV2 and TRBJ1-5, with 7 bases matching TRBD1. Germline loops: CDR1 SNHLY, CDR2 FYNNEI. There are 14 residues in the CDR3. V shed 4 bases and J 4 bases; nucleotides not matched to a gene: 4. CDR3 amino acids: CASSGTGGNQPQHF. The CDR3 nucleotides read TGTGCCAGCAGTGGGACAGGTGGAAATCAGCCCCAGCATTTT.

CDR3 DNA sequence: TGCGCCAGCAGTCGGATTAGCGGGAGCTCAGATACGCAGTATTTT. Translation gives CASSRISGSSDTQYF. V usage is TRBV4-1 and J usage is TRBJ2-3; TRBD2 agrees at 9 bases. Looked up from germline, CDR1 is MGHRA and CDR2 is YSYEKL. The CDR3 covers 15 residues. The V and J ends lost 6 bases and 4 bases, in that order; junction bases with no gene match: 8.

This clone appeared a single time. The chain links TRBV12-5 to TRBJ1-2; D is possibly TRBD1 (5 bases). Germline V gene lookup returns CDR1 LGHNT and CDR2 FRNRAP. Trimming took off 0 bases at V and 6 bases at J, with 8 bases between the two ends. The CDR3 is made up of 13 amino acids. The CDR3 bases are TGTGCTAGTGGTTTGGTAAGGGGAAATGGCTACACCTTC. Its protein is CASGLVRGNGYTF.

The chain recombines TRBV6-5 with TRBJ2-5; either TRBD1 or TRBD2 may fit D (5 bases each). V lost 1 base, J lost 5 bases, and 11 bases lay in between. The CDR3 length is 14 residues. CDR1 and CDR2 from the germline V gene are MNHEY and SVGAGI. CDR3 region: CASSYFPGDETQYF. The CDR3 bases are TGTGCCAGCAGTTACTTCCCTGGGGACGAGACCCAGTACTTC.

The rearrangement joins TRBV9 to TRBJ2-3; 12 nucleotides line up with TRBD2. The CDR3 sequence is 17 residues long. Germline V gene lookup returns CDR1 SGDLS and CDR2 YYNGEE. After removal of 0 bases from V and 3 bases from J, the junction contained 5 bases not matched to a gene. Here the CDR3 reads CASSVGPGLAGTDTQYF. CDR3 sequence (DNA): TGTGCCAGCAGCGTAGGGCCCGGACTAGCGGGAACAGATACGCAGTATTTT.

The rearrangement uses TRBV10-3 and TRBJ2-5, with D unclear. The ends were cut back, 2 bases at V and 5 bases at J, with 6 bases in the middle. This CDR3 is built from 12 residues. Germline CDR1 and CDR2: ENHRY and SYGVKD. CDR3 coding DNA: TGTGCCATCAGTGAGCCCCTCGAGACCCAGTACTTC. Translation gives CAISEPLETQYF.

The chain links TRBV28 to TRBJ1-1, with D tentatively TRBD1 (6 bases). CDR1 MDHEN and CDR2 SYDVKM come from the germline V gene. The CDR3 totals 15 residues. V was cut by 2 bases and J by 1 base, with 11 bases left in between. The CDR3 nucleotides read TGTGCCAGCAGTTTACTGGGGGCCGGGAACACTGAAGCTTTCTTT. Translated: CASSLLGAGNTEAFF.